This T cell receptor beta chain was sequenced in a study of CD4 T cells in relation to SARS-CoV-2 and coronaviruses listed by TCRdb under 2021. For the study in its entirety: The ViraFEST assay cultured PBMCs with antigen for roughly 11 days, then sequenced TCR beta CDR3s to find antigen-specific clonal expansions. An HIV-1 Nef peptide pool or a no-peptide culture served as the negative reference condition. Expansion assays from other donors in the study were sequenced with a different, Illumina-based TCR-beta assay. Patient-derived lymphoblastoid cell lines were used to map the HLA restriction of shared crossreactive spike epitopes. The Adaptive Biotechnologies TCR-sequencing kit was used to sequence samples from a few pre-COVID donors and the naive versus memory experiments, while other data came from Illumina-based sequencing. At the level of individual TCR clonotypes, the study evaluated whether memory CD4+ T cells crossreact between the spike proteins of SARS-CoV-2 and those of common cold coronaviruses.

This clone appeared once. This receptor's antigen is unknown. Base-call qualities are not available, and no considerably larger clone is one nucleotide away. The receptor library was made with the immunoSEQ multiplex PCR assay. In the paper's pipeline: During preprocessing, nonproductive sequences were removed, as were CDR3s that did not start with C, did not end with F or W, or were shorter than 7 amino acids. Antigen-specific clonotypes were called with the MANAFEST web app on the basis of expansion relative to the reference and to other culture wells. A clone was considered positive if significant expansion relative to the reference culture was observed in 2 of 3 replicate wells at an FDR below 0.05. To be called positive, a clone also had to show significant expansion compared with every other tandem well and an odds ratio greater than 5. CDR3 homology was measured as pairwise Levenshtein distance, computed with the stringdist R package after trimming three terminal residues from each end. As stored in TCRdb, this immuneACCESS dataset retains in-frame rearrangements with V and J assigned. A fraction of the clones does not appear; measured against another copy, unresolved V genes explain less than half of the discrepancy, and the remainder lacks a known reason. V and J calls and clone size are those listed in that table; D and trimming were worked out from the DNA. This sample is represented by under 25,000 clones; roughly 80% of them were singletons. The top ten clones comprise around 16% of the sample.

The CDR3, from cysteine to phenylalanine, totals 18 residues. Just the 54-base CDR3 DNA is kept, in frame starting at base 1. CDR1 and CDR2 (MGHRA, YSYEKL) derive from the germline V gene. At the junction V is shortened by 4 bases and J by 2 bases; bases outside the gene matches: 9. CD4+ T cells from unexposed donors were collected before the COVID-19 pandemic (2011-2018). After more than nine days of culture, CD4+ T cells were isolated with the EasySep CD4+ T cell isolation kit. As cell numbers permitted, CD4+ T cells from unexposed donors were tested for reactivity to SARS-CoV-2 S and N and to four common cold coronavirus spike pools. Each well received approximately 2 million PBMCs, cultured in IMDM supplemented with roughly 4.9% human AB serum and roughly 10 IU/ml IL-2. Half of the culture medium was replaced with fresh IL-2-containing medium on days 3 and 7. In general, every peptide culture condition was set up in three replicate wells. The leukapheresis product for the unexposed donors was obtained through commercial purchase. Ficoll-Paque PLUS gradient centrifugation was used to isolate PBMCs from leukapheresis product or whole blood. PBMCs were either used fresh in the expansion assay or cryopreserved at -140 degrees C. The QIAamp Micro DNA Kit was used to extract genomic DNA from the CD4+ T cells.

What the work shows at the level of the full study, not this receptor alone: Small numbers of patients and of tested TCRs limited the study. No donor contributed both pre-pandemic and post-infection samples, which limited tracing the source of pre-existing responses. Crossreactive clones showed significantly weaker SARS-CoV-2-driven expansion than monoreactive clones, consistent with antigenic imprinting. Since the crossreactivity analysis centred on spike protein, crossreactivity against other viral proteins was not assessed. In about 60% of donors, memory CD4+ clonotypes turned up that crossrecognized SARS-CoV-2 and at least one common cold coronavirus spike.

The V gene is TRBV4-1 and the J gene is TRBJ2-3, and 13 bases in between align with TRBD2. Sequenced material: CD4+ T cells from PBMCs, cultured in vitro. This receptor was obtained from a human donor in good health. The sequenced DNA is TGCGCCAGCAGCCCGACTAGCGGGAGGCCCCCAAACACAGATACGCAGTATTTT. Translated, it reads CASSPTSGRPPNTDTQYF.